This T cell receptor beta chain came from a study of shared clonotypes between healthy human individuals. This clone was detected only a few times. Its antigen remains unidentified. Germline lookup yields CDR1 MNHNY and CDR2 SVGAGI (reference sequence). The CDR3 extends over 14 amino acids. Sequencing was performed with immunoSEQ multiplex PCR; in TCRdb, only in-frame clones are kept and a portion is missing. The sample carries about 110,000 clones, approximately 70% recorded once. Study results and caveats: Among non-shared clonotypes, generation probabilities were lower than among those shared by all four donors.

Sequencing was carried out using memory CD8+ T cells sorted from blood. Described subset: CD45RO+ cells pooled with CCR7-negative TemRA cells. The sequence derives from a woman aged 25-40 years in good health. The V call is TRBV6-6, the J call TRBJ2-5; maybe TRBD1 (6 bases). The J call may be wrong; the DNA end is better matched by TRBJ2-7. For the CDR3, the DNA is TGTGCCAGCAGTTACGGTTGGACAGACGACGAGCAGTACTTC. Translation gives CASSYGWTDDEQYF.